This TCR beta chain appears in the sequencing data of a study of post-analysis software for immune sequencing data. In the study overall: The courses of disease that were included comprised relapsing-remitting, secondary progressive and progressive-relapsing multiple sclerosis. Overall study results and limits: When patients were compared with controls, a handful of TRBV segments were more frequent, TRBV5-6, TRBV5-1 and TRBV20-1 among them. A significant reduction in normalized Chao1 diversity was observed in multiple sclerosis patients versus controls.

To note about this clonotype: Its antigen remains unknown.

CDR1 and CDR2 (germline): MNHEY, SVGAGI. This CDR3 region has 13 residues. V lost 6 bases and J 4 bases, leaving 12 bases between the germline ends. The TCR beta cDNA libraries carried unique molecular identifiers. With about 0.85 to 10 million T cells as the source, approximately 450,000 cDNA molecules resulted. TCRdb redid the calling of the PCR reads with MiXCR, one entry per CDR3 protein. The sample holds some 690,000 distinct CDR3 sequences, 25% to 30% seen once. The V and J genes are TRBV6-5 and TRBJ1-1, with D perhaps matching TRBD1 (5 bases). Material for sequencing was blood. This TCR came from a girl between 10 and 17 years old with multiple sclerosis. The CDR3 here is CASRNGGSTEAFF. In DNA, the CDR3 is TGTGCCAGCAGAAACGGGGGAAGCACTGAAGCTTTCTTT.